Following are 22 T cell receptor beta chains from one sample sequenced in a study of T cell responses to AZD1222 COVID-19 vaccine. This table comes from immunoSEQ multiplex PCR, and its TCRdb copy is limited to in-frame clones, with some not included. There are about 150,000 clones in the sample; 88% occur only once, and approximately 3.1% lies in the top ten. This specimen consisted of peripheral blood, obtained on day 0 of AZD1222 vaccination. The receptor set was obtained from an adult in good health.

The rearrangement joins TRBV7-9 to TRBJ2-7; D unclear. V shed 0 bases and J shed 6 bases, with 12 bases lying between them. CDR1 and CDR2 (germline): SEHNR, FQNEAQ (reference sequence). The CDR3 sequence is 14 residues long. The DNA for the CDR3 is TGTGCCAGCAGCTTAGCAGGCCCAGGCGTCGAGCAGTACTTC. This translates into CASSLAGPGVEQYF.

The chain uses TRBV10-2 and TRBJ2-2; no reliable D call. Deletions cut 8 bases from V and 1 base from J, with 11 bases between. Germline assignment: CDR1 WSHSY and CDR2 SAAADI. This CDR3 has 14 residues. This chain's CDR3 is CASERTGNTGELFF. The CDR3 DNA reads TGCGCCAGCGAGAGGACGGGGAACACCGGGGAGCTGTTTTTT.

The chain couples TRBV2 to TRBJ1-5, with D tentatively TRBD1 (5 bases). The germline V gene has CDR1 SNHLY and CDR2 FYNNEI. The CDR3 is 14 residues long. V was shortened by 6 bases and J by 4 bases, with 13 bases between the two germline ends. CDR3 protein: CASRPDSSNQPQHF. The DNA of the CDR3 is TGTGCCAGCAGACCTGACAGTTCTAATCAGCCCCAGCATTTT.

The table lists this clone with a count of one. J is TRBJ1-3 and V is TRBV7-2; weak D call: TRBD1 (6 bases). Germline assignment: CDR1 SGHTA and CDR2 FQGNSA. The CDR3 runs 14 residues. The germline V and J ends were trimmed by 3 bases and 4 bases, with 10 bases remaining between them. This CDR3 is CASSFWGAGNTIYF. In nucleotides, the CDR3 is TGTGCCAGCAGCTTTTGGGGGGCAGGAAACACCATATATTTT.

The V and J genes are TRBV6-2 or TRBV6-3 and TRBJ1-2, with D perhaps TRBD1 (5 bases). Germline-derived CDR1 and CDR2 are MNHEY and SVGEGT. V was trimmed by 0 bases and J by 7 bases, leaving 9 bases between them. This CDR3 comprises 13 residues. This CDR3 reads CASSYSGERGYTF. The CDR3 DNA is TGTGCCAGCAGTTACTCGGGGGAGCGTGGCTACACCTTC.

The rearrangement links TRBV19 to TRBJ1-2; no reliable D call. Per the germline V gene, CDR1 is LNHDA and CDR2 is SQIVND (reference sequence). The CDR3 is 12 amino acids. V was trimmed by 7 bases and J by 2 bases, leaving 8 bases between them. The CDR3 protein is CASKQRNYGYTF. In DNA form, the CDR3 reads TGTGCCAGTAAACAGAGAAACTATGGCTACACCTTC.

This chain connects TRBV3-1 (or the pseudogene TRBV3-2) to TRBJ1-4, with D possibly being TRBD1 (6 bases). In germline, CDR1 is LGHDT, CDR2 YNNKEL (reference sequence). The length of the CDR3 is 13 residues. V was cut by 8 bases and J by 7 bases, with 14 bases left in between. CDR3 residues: CASAGAAAEKLFF. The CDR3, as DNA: TGTGCCAGCGCGGGGGCGGCGGCTGAAAAACTGTTTTTT.

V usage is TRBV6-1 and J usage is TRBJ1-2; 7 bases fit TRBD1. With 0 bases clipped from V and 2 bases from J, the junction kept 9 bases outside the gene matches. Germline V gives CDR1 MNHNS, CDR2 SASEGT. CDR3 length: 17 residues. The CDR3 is CASSEAWFGTANYGYTF. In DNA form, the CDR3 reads TGTGCCAGCAGTGAAGCGTGGTTCGGGACAGCGAACTATGGCTACACCTTC.

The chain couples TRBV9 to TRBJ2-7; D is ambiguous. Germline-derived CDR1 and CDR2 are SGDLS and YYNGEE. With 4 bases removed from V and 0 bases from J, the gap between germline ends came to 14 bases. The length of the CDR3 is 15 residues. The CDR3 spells CASSPGTPPSYEQYF. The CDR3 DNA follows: TGTGCCAGCAGCCCAGGTACTCCGCCCTCCTACGAGCAGTACTTC. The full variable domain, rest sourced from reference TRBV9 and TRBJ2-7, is DSGVTQTPKHLITATGQRVTLRCSPRSGDLSVYWYQQSLDQGLQFLIQYYNGEERAKGNILERFSAQQFPDLHSELNLSSLELGDSALYFCASSPGTPPSYEQYFGPGTRLTVT.

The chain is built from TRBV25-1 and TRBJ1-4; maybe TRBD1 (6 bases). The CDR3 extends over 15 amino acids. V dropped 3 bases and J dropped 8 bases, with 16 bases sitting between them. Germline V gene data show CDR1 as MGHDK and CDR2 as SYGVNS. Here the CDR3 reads CASSEGGTREEKLFF. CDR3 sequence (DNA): TGTGCCAGCAGTGAGGGCGGGACACGCGAAGAAAAACTGTTTTTT.

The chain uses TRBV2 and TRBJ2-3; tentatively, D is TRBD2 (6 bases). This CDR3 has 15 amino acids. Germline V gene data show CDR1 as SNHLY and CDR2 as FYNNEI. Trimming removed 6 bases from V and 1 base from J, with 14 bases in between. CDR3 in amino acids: CASSGTWGGTDTQYF. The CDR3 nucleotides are TGTGCCAGCAGCGGAACTTGGGGGGGCACAGATACGCAGTATTTT.

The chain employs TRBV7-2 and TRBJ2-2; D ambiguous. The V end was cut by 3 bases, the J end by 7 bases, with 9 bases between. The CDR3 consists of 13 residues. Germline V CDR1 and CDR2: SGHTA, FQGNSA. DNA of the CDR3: TGTGCCAGCAGCTTCTTCGGAGACGGGGAGCTGTTTTTT. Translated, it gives CASSFFGDGELFF.

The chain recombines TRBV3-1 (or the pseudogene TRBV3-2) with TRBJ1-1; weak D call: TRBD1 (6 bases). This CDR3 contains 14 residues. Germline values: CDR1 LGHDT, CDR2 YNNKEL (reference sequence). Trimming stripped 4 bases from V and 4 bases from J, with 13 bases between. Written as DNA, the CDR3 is TGTGCCAGCAGCCCCATGGGCAGGGGCACTGAAGCTTTCTTT. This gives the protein CASSPMGRGTEAFF.

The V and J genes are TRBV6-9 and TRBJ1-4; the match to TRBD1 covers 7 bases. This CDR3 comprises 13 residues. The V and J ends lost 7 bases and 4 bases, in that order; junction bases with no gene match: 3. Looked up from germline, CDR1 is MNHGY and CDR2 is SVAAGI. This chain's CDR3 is CASNRTGNEKLFF. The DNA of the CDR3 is TGTGCCAGCAACCGGACAGGTAATGAAAAACTGTTTTTT.

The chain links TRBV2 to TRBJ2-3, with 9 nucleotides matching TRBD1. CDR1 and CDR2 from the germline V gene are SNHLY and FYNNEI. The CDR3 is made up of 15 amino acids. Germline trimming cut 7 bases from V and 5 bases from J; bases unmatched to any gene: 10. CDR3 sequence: CASMGTGILKDTQYF. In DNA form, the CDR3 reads TGTGCCAGCATGGGGACAGGGATACTAAAAGATACGCAGTATTTT.

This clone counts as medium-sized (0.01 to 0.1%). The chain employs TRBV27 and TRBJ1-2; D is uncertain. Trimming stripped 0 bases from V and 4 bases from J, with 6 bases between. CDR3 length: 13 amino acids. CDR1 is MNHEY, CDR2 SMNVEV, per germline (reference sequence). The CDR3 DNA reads TGTGCCAGCAGTTTATCGTACAGCTATGGCTACACCTTC. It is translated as CASSLSYSYGYTF.

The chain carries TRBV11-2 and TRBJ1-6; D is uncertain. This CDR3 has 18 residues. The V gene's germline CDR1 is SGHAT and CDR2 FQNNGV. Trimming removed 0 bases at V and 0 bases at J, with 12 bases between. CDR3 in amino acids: CASSLEVRDSSYNSPLHF. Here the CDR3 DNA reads TGTGCCAGCAGCTTAGAGGTTAGGGATAGCTCCTATAATTCACCCCTCCACTTT.

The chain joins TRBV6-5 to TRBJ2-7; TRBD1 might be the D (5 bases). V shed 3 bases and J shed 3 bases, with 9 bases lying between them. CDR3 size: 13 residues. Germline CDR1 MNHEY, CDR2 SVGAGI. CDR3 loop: CASSYAGFYEQYF. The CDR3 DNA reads TGTGCCAGCAGTTATGCAGGGTTCTACGAGCAGTACTTC.

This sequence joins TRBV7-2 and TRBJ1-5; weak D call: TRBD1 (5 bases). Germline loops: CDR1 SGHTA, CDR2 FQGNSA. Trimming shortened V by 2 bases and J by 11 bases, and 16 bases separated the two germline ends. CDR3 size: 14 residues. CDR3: CASSLTTGQSAQHF. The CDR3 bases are TGTGCCAGCAGCTTAACTACGGGGCAGTCCGCCCAGCATTTT.

The CDR3 protein is CASSGSGGGNTGELFF. CDR3 sequence (DNA): TGTGCCAGCAGCGGGAGCGGCGGGGGGAACACCGGGGAGCTGTTTTTT. This chain joins TRBV9 and TRBJ2-2; 7 nucleotides agree with TRBD2. Germline assignment: CDR1 SGDLS and CDR2 YYNGEE. The V segment lost 3 bases and the J segment 1 base; nucleotides outside the gene matches: 6. The CDR3 consists of 16 residues. Complete variable domain (other parts from reference TRBV9 and TRBJ2-2): DSGVTQTPKHLITATGQRVTLRCSPRSGDLSVYWYQQSLDQGLQFLIQYYNGEERAKGNILERFSAQQFPDLHSELNLSSLELGDSALYFCASSGSGGGNTGELFFGEGSRLTVL.

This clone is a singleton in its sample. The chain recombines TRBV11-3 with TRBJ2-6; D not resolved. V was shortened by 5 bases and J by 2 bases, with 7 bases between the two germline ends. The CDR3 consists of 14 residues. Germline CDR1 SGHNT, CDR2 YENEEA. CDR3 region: CASSPDPGANVLTF. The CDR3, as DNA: TGTGCCAGCAGCCCAGATCCTGGGGCCAACGTCCTGACTTTC.

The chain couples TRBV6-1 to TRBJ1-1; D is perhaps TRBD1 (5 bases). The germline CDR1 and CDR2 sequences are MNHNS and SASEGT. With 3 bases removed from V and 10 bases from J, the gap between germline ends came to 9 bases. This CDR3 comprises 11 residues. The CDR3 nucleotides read TGTGCCAGCAGTGAGGTGGGGCGAGCTTTCTTT. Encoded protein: CASSEVGRAFF.